A selection of T cell receptor beta chains follows, all from one sample in a study of cytomegalovirus exposure and HLA in healthy donors. Clones were sequenced by immunoSEQ multiplex PCR, and TCRdb holds only the in-frame ones, with some missing. The table records over 100,000 clones, over 60% of them present only once. Sample: PBMCs. The receptor set was obtained from a woman in her thirties in good health and CMV-seropositive. Both conserved end residues are part of each CDR3. D genes are given only for firm matches. Rows may omit the clone size; those that give it use once, few, many or a size class.

CASSYDRNTEAFF | TGTGCCAGCAGTTACGACAGAAACACTGAAGCTTTCTTT | TRBJ1-1 | . | . | TRBV6-5
CASSQGLTQYF | TGTGCCAGCAGCCAGGGACTAACGCAGTATTTT | TRBJ2-3 | TRBD2 | . | TRBV11-2
CASGTSGGAADTQYF | TGTGCCAGCGGGACTAGCGGGGGGGCAGCAGATACGCAGTATTTT | TRBJ2-3 | TRBD2 | . | TRBV6-8
CASSAGGGIKNTGELFF | TGTGCCAGCAGCGCGGGGGGGGGAATCAAGAACACCGGGGAGCTGTTTTTT | TRBJ2-2 | TRBD2 | . | TRBV5-4
CASRTGGGTYNEQFF | TGTGCCAGCAGGACGGGGGGAGGGACCTACAATGAGCAGTTCTTC | TRBJ2-1 | TRBD2 | . | TRBV28
CASSLNAGGVKGRNEAFF | TGTGCCAGCTCACTCAACGCAGGGGGCGTCAAGGGCAGAAATGAAGCTTTCTTT | TRBJ1-1 | TRBD1 | . | TRBV18
CASSAGRLAGSFGTQYF | TGTGCCAGCAGCGCGGGGCGCCTAGCGGGATCTTTCGGGACCCAGTACTTC | TRBJ2-5 | TRBD2 | . | TRBV11-2
CASSESHSPRGNTIYF | TGTGCCAGCAGTGAATCCCACAGTCCTCGAGGAAACACCATATATTTT | TRBJ1-3 | . | few | TRBV6-1
CASSAGTGGRSSYEQYF | TGTGCCAGCAGTGCCGGGACAGGGGGCCGGAGCTCCTACGAGCAGTACTTC | TRBJ2-7 | TRBD1 | . | TRBV6-1
CASNGQDFYINYGYTF | TGTGCCAGCAATGGACAGGACTTTTATATTAACTATGGCTACACCTTC | TRBJ1-2 | TRBD1 | . | TRBV5-6
CATSRGDSPGQFF | TGTGCCACCAGCAGAGGCGACAGCCCGGGGCAGTTCTTC | TRBJ2-1 | . | . | TRBV15
CSVESAGDRAPYGYTF | TGCAGCGTTGAAAGTGCTGGGGACAGGGCCCCCTATGGCTACACCTTC | TRBJ1-2 | TRBD1 | . | TRBV29-1
CASSTGLAGAPSTDTQYF | TGTGCCAGTAGTACAGGACTAGCGGGGGCACCTAGCACAGATACGCAGTATTTT | TRBJ2-3 | TRBD2 | . | TRBV19
CASSPAPVPGGNEQFF | TGTGCCAGCAGCCCCGCCCCAGTGCCAGGGGGCAATGAGCAGTTCTTC | TRBJ2-1 | TRBD1 | . | TRBV7-2
CASWTVNYGYTF | TGTGCCAGCTGGACTGTGAACTATGGCTACACCTTC | TRBJ1-2 | . | . | TRBV28
CASSVGGTGEEKLFF | TGTGCCAGCAGCGTAGGGGGGACAGGGGAGGAAAAACTGTTTTTT | TRBJ1-4 | TRBD1 | . | TRBV9
CASSPGGADNSPLHF | TGCGCCAGCAGCCCGGGAGGGGCGGATAATTCACCCCTCCACTTT | TRBJ1-6 | . | . | TRBV5-1
CASSQELGTGVSYEQYF | TGCGCCAGCAGCCAAGAATTAGGGACAGGAGTCTCCTACGAGCAGTACTTC | TRBJ2-7 | TRBD1 | . | TRBV4-1
CASSSHPGTKSSYEQYF | TGTGCCAGCAGTTCCCATCCCGGGACAAAAAGCTCCTACGAGCAGTACTTC | TRBJ2-7 | . | . | TRBV28
CASSMTGALNYGYTF | TGTGCCAGCAGTATGACAGGGGCCCTGAACTATGGCTACACCTTC | TRBJ1-2 | TRBD1 | . | TRBV28
CASSPQNFSGANVLTF | TGCGCCAGCAGCCCACAGAACTTCTCTGGGGCCAACGTCCTGACTTTC | TRBJ2-6 | . | . | TRBV4-3
CASSTRDRGAADTQYF | TGTGCCAGTAGTACCCGGGACAGGGGGGCTGCAGATACGCAGTATTTT | TRBJ2-3 | TRBD1 | . | TRBV19
CASSLVQNSEAFF | TGTGCCAGCAGCTTAGTTCAGAATTCTGAAGCTTTCTTT | TRBJ1-1 | . | . | TRBV7-2
CASSPGTVEAFF | TGTGCCAGCTCACCGGGGACAGTAGAAGCTTTCTTT | TRBJ1-1 | TRBD1 | . | TRBV18
CASSVDAGASGNEQFF | TGTGCCAGCAGCGTAGACGCAGGGGCGTCCGGCAATGAGCAGTTCTTC | TRBJ2-1 | . | few | TRBV9
CASKGTGPNSPLHF | TGTGCCAGCAAGGGGACAGGACCAAATTCACCCCTCCACTTT | TRBJ1-6 | TRBD1 | . | TRBV25-1